These 23 T cell receptor beta chains came from one sample sequenced in a study of T cells in Graves' hyperthyroidism and ophthalmopathy. There were TCR beta CDR3 regions amplified from RNA transcripts. When the TCR CDR3 underwent first-round RT-PCR, the HTBI primer set was used. TCRdb re-called the multiplex PCR reads with MiXCR, one entry per CDR3 protein. The data contain around 200,000 distinct CDR3 sequences, about a sixth of them singletons. The sequenced sample was blood. All receptors derive from a woman aged 50 to 65 with Graves' hyperthyroidism.

This clonotype was seen at least ten times. CDR3 protein: CASSLIAGANTGELFF. The CDR3 region has the DNA TGCGCCAGCAGCTTGATAGCAGGGGCGAACACCGGGGAGCTGTTTTTT. The chain uses TRBV5-1 and TRBJ2-2, with a weak D call TRBD1 (6 bases). This CDR3 region has 16 residues. The germline gives CDR1 SGHRS, CDR2 YFSETQ. With 1 base removed from V and 0 bases from J, the gap between germline ends came to 10 bases.

The J gene is TRBJ1-1, the V gene TRBV12-3 or TRBV12-4; perhaps TRBD1 as D (5 bases). The length of the CDR3 is 14 residues. With 6 bases removed from V and 6 bases from J, the gap between germline ends came to 17 bases. The CDR3 is CASSPKTGYAEAFF. CDR3 sequence (DNA): TGTGCCAGCAGCCCAAAAACAGGTTACGCTGAAGCTTTCTTT.

The V call is TRBV7-6, the J call TRBJ2-7; 7 positions match TRBD1. The J segment lost 6 bases and the V segment lost 5 bases, leaving 10 bases of the junction unmatched. Germline V CDR1 and CDR2: SGHVS, FNYEAQ. The CDR3 sequence is 14 residues long. Here the CDR3 reads CASSEGTEYPEQYF. In nucleotides, the CDR3 is TGTGCCAGCAGCGAGGGGACAGAGTATCCCGAGCAGTACTTC.

This clonotype has ten or more counts. The CDR3: CASRDGTSGYYEQYF. The CDR3 bases are TGTGCCAGCAGGGATGGTACTAGCGGATACTACGAGCAGTACTTC. The chain employs TRBV2 and TRBJ2-7, with TRBD2 matching 8 bases. Looked up from germline, CDR1 is SNHLY and CDR2 is FYNNEI. The CDR3 is 15 amino acids. V shed 6 bases, J shed 3 bases, and the junction held 10 bases outside the gene matches.

The chain has TRBV19 and TRBJ1-2, with no clear D. The germline V gene encodes CDR1 LNHDA and CDR2 SQIVND (reference sequence). The V end lost 5 bases, the J end lost 0 bases, and 13 bases lay between the germline ends. The CDR3 has 15 amino acids. For the CDR3, the DNA is TGTGCCAGTAGTGTATCGGGAAAACCTAACTATGGCTACACCTTC. Protein sequence: CASSVSGKPNYGYTF.

This clonotype was observed at least ten times. The chain joins TRBV7-3 to TRBJ2-2; D ambiguous. The CDR3 has 12 amino acids. V was trimmed by 5 bases and J by 3 bases, leaving 4 bases between them. Germline V gene sequence: CDR1 SGHTA, CDR2 FQGTGA. In DNA form, the CDR3 reads TGTGCCAGCAGCCTTCACACCGGGGAGCTGTTTTTT. Translated, it gives CASSLHTGELFF.

This clonotype was counted at least ten times. The chain employs TRBV7-9 and TRBJ1-2, with unresolved D. CDR1 is SEHNR and CDR2 is FQNEAQ in the germline V gene (reference sequence). V was clipped by 3 bases and J by 6 bases, with 11 bases between them. The CDR3 has 13 amino acids. Written as DNA, the CDR3 is TGTGCCAGCAGCTTCGTTCCGTTCGATGGCTACACCTTC. It translates to CASSFVPFDGYTF.

The sample holds many counts of this clonotype. The V call is TRBV7-6, the J call TRBJ1-2; the match to TRBD1 covers 8 bases. The CDR3 totals 14 residues. The germline V gene has CDR1 SGHVS and CDR2 FNYEAQ. The ends lost 5 bases at V and 4 bases at J; junction bases unmatched: 6. In DNA, the CDR3 is TGTGCCAGCAGCCCCCGAGGACAGGGCTATGGCTACACCTTC. Translation: CASSPRGQGYGYTF.

This clonotype was detected many times. V is TRBV2 and J is TRBJ1-1; TRBD1 agrees at 7 bases. The CDR3 length is 14 residues. V was clipped by 6 bases and J by 0 bases; unmatched bases: 4. Germline V gene sequence: CDR1 SNHLY, CDR2 FYNNEI. The CDR3 nucleotides read TGTGCCAGCAGGGGGGACAGCATGAACACTGAAGCTTTCTTT. Residues: CASRGDSMNTEAFF.

This clonotype has a count of ten or more. V and J are TRBV3-1 and TRBJ1-4, with D unclear. Germline assignment: CDR1 LGHDT and CDR2 YNNKEL (reference sequence). V lost 3 bases to trimming and J lost 0 bases, with 5 bases between them. CDR3 length equals 14 residues. CDR3 nucleotides: TGTGCCAGCAGCCACCGGGCAACTAATGAAAAACTGTTTTTT. Its translation is CASSHRATNEKLFF.

The chain employs TRBV7-2 and TRBJ2-5; D may be TRBD1 or TRBD2 (5 bases each). Trimming took off 0 bases at V and 3 bases at J, with 8 bases between the two ends. Germline V CDR1 and CDR2: SGHTA, FQGNSA. This CDR3 has 14 residues. The CDR3 sequence: CASSLAGPKETQYF. The CDR3 DNA reads as TGTGCCAGCAGCTTAGCGGGACCTAAAGAGACCCAGTACTTC.

This clonotype was seen ten or more times. CDR3 nucleotide sequence: TGCAGTGCTAGAGATGAGTTGGATACGCAGTATTTT. This gives the protein CSARDELDTQYF. V usage is TRBV20-1 and J usage is TRBJ2-3; no reliable D call. Germline assignment: CDR1 DFQATT and CDR2 SNEGSKA (reference sequence). This CDR3 is 12 amino acids long. Trimming removed 0 bases from V and 6 bases from J, with 7 bases in between.

With respect to this clonotype: Given a much more abundant clone one base away, this may be a read error. The V call is TRBV5-4, the J call TRBJ2-1, with D tentatively TRBD1 (9 bases). This CDR3 is 16 amino acids long. V shed 5 bases and J shed 9 bases, with 24 bases lying between them. From germline, CDR1 is SGHNT and CDR2 YYREEE (reference sequence). The CDR3 here is CASSYRGRGGFSEQFF. The DNA for the CDR3 is TGTGCCAGCAGTTACAGGGGGCGCGGGGGGTTCAGTGAGCAGTTCTTC.

This clonotype was observed at least ten times. The rearrangement links TRBV2 to TRBJ2-1, with 14 nucleotides matching TRBD2. This CDR3 region has 17 residues. The junction had 10 bases not matched to a gene; V was cut back by 6 bases and J by 6 bases. Looked up from germline, CDR1 is SNHLY and CDR2 is FYNNEI. CDR3 sequence (DNA): TGTGCCAGCAGCGACCACCCCGGGACTAGCGGGGGCAATGAGCAGTTCTTC. Residues: CASSDHPGTSGGNEQFF.

This clonotype occurred many times. The chain combines TRBV18 with TRBJ2-7; D remains unclear. Germline V lookup: CDR1 KGHSH, CDR2 LQKENI. Trimming shortened V by 0 bases and J by 4 bases, and 7 bases separated the two germline ends. The CDR3 length is 13 residues. CDR3 residues: CASSPPMLYEQYF. CDR3 DNA: TGTGCCAGCTCACCACCAATGTTGTACGAGCAGTACTTC. The full variable domain, completed using reference TRBV18 and TRBJ2-7, is NAGVMQNPRHLVRRRGQEARLRCSPMKGHSHVYWYRQLPEEGLKFMVYLQKENIIDESGMPKERFSAEFPKEGPSILRIQQVVRGDSAAYFCASSPPMLYEQYFGPGTRLTVT.

At least ten counts were recorded for this clonotype. V gene TRBV14 combines with J gene TRBJ2-3; no definite D call. Between the trimmed V and J ends, which lost 1 base and 2 bases, there was a span of 13 bases. From germline, CDR1 is SGHDN and CDR2 FVKESK. The length of the CDR3 is 16 residues. This CDR3 is CASSQGLTWATDTQYF. In DNA form, the CDR3 reads TGTGCCAGCAGCCAAGGACTGACTTGGGCCACAGATACGCAGTATTTT.

This clonotype occurred many times. The chain is built from TRBV7-8 and TRBJ1-1; no definite D call. The CDR3 loop spans 17 amino acids. V was shortened by 1 base and J by 0 bases, with 15 bases between the two germline ends. Germline V gives CDR1 SGHVS, CDR2 FQNEAQ. For the CDR3, the DNA is TGTGCCAGCAGCTTAGAACCCCCAGGTATCCTGAACACTGAAGCTTTCTTT. Translated: CASSLEPPGILNTEAFF.

This clonotype was recorded at least ten times. This CDR3 reads CASSLFQNEQFF. In DNA form, the CDR3 reads TGTGCCAGCAGTTTATTTCAGAATGAGCAGTTCTTC. The genes are TRBV28 and TRBJ2-1, with D unclear. Germline CDR1 is MDHEN and CDR2 is SYDVKM. Trimming took 1 base from V and 7 from J, leaving 5 bases between them. This CDR3 has 12 amino acids.

This clonotype was detected many times. This chain joins TRBV3-1 and TRBJ1-1; unclear D gene. There are 13 residues in the CDR3. V gave up 4 bases and J gave up 4 bases, with 10 bases separating them. Germline CDR1 is LGHDT and CDR2 is YNNKEL (reference sequence). This chain's CDR3 is CASSPVWGTEAFF. The DNA of the CDR3 is TGTGCCAGCAGCCCCGTGTGGGGCACTGAAGCTTTCTTT. Full variable domain (missing parts from reference TRBV3-1 and TRBJ1-1): DTAVSQTPKYLVTQMGNDKSIKCEQNLGHDTMYWYKQDSKKFLKIMFSYNNKELIINETVPNRFSPKSPDKAHLNLHINSLELGDSAVYFCASSPVWGTEAFFGQGTRLTVV.

This clonotype occurred many times. The rearrangement uses TRBV6-1 and TRBJ1-1; no clear D gene. Trimming took off 9 bases at V and 6 bases at J, with 17 bases between the two ends. The CDR3 is 13 amino acids. The V gene's germline CDR1 is MNHNS and CDR2 SASEGT. CDR3 residues: CASRPHFNSEAFF. The CDR3 nucleotides read TGTGCCAGTCGCCCTCACTTTAACTCTGAAGCTTTCTTT.

The V and J genes are TRBV6-1 and TRBJ2-6, with D hard to call. From germline, CDR1 is MNHNS and CDR2 SASEGT. CDR3 length: 15 residues. Trimming took off 7 bases at V and 2 bases at J, with 12 bases between the two ends. CDR3 in amino acids: CASTEWEAGANVLTF. DNA for the CDR3: TGTGCCAGCACTGAGTGGGAAGCTGGGGCCAACGTCCTGACTTTC.

This clonotype was counted many times. The V gene is TRBV7-9, the J gene TRBJ1-2; weak D call: TRBD1 (5 bases). The germline V and J ends were trimmed by 8 bases and 3 bases, with 16 bases remaining between them. This CDR3 has 14 amino acids. The germline gives CDR1 SEHNR, CDR2 FQNEAQ (reference sequence). The CDR3 DNA reads TGTGCCAGCTCTCTCGGGACCCCTTACTATGGCTACACCTTC. This translates into CASSLGTPYYGYTF.

This clonotype was counted between two and nine times. This chain links TRBV3-1 with TRBJ1-5; the D is unclear. The CDR3 extends over 13 amino acids. V gave up 6 bases and J gave up 6 bases, with 12 bases separating them. Germline lookup yields CDR1 LGHDT and CDR2 YNNKEL (reference sequence). CDR3 DNA: TGTGCCAGCAGTCCCTTTCCGGGTCAGCCCCAGCATTTT. It translates to CASSPFPGQPQHF.